The rows below give T cell receptor beta chains drawn from one sample of a study of shared clonotypes between healthy human individuals. Here immunoSEQ multiplex PCR was the method, and the copy in TCRdb shows in-frame clones only, minus some. This sample carries millions of clones, more than 80% of them seen once, and the ten largest clones take over 0.12%. The sequenced material came from naive CD4+ T cells sorted from blood. The receptor source for this set is a man younger than 30 in good health. Each CDR3 is given without its conserved first and last residue. A D gene is named only where the DNA matches it firmly.

v_gene: TRBV30
d_gene: .
j_gene: TRBJ2-1
CDR3aa: AWSLSLNEQF

v_gene: TRBV30
d_gene: .
j_gene: TRBJ1-6
CDR3aa: AWSVEVVSPLH

v_gene: TRBV7-2
d_gene: .
j_gene: TRBJ1-3
CDR3aa: ASSLAYGSLSGNTIY

v_gene: TRBV28
d_gene: TRBD2
j_gene: TRBJ2-3
CDR3aa: ASSLRSGRASTDTQY

v_gene: TRBV19
d_gene: .
j_gene: TRBJ2-7
CDR3aa: ASSIVGSLYEQY

v_gene: TRBV19
d_gene: .
j_gene: TRBJ1-5
CDR3aa: ASSPTGSSANQPQH

v_gene: TRBV25-1
d_gene: .
j_gene: TRBJ1-6
CDR3aa: ASGTRTTADDSPLH

v_gene: TRBV10-3
d_gene: .
j_gene: TRBJ1-2
CDR3aa: AISDRDYGYT

v_gene: TRBV29-1
d_gene: TRBD2
j_gene: TRBJ2-1
CDR3aa: SADRLAGGNEQF

v_gene: TRBV5-1
d_gene: .
j_gene: TRBJ2-7
CDR3aa: ASSLDRGREQY

v_gene: TRBV28
d_gene: TRBD1
j_gene: TRBJ2-5
CDR3aa: ASSLSDRGQTQY

v_gene: TRBV6-1
d_gene: .
j_gene: TRBJ1-3
CDR3aa: ASRGISGNTIY

v_gene: TRBV5-1
d_gene: .
j_gene: TRBJ1-1
CDR3aa: ASSTDSMNTEAF

v_gene: TRBV6-1
d_gene: .
j_gene: TRBJ2-6
CDR3aa: ASRGVGTGANVLT

v_gene: TRBV28
d_gene: TRBD2
j_gene: TRBJ2-3
CDR3aa: ASSSPGREDTQY

v_gene: TRBV6-1
d_gene: TRBD1
j_gene: TRBJ1-5
CDR3aa: ASSMDRDNQPQH